This T cell receptor (beta chain) was sequenced during a study of blood T cell repertoires in COVID-19. In the study overall: Acute and convalescent COVID-19 samples came from the United States, Italy and Spain.

Produced via immunoSEQ multiplex PCR; TCRdb's table is partial and in-frame only. The repertoire holds about 260,000 clones, with 80% to 90% as singletons. J was trimmed by 1 base and V by 4 bases; bases with no gene match: 8. Germline V gives CDR1 MNHEY, CDR2 SMNVEV (reference sequence). The CDR3 is 17 residues long. V is TRBV27 and J is TRBJ1-2, with TRBD1 matching over 11 bases. The sequenced sample was peripheral blood. The sequence was obtained from a woman aged 40-49 years who had recovered from COVID-19. The CDR3 DNA is TGTGCCAGCAGTTCGTTGGGGACAGGGGGGTTTAACTATGGCTACACCTTC. It codes for CASSSLGTGGFNYGYTF.